This T cell receptor beta chain was captured by sequencing in a study of T cell responses to AZD1222 COVID-19 vaccine. Study-level points and caveats: Epitopes outside B.1.351 and B.1.1.7 mutated regions reportedly drew nearly half of spike TCRs. Spike-specific TCR breadth and depth went up after people got two AZD1222 doses.

Regarding this clone: No antigen is known for it.

Assay: immunoSEQ multiplex PCR; the TCRdb copy retains only in-frame clones and omits some. The data show 96,000 or so clones, about nine tenths seen once. Germline V CDR1 and CDR2: SGHVS, FNYEAQ. The CDR3 is 12 amino acids. Trimming removed 1 base at V and 6 bases at J, with 7 bases between. The chain carries TRBV7-6 and TRBJ2-7; D possibly corresponds to TRBD1 (6 bases). Material: peripheral blood, obtained on day 0 of AZD1222 vaccination. The clonotype originates from an adult in good health. The CDR3 protein is CASSLDRVEQYF. The CDR3 DNA reads TGTGCCAGCAGCTTAGACAGGGTCGAGCAGTACTTC.